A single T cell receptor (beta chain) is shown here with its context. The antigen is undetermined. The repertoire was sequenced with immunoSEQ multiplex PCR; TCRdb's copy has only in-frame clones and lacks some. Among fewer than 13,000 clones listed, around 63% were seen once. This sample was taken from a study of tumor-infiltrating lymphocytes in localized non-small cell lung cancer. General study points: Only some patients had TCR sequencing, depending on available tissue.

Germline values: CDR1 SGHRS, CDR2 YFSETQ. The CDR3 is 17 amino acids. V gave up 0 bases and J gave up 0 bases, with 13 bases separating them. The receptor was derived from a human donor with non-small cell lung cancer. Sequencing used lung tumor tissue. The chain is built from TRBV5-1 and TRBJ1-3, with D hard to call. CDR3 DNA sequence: TGCGCCAGCAGCTTGGACGGGCAGCCTGACTCTGGAAACACCATATATTTT. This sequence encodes CASSLDGQPDSGNTIYF.